Below, one T cell receptor beta chain is given with its context. What this receptor recognizes is not known. The sample holds no much larger clone one base away, and base qualities are not on file. The data stem from a study of vaccination effects on CD4 cells after COVID-19 (dated by TCRdb to 2021 to 2024). With respect to the entire study: Each participant got two doses of an mRNA SARS-CoV-2 vaccine, either BNT162b2 or mRNA-1273. In both COVID-19 convalescent patients and infection-naive vaccine recipients, the study compared SARS-CoV-2 spike-specific CD4+ TCR repertoires from before mRNA vaccination with those from after it. The full study included some eleven COVID-19 convalescent patients and several SARS-CoV-2-naive healthy vaccine recipients. In the study, cultures from other donors were sequenced using the Oncomine TCR Beta short-read assay on an Illumina iSeq 100. The full study reports these points: In healthy vaccine recipients, vaccine-induced clones were almost all SARS-CoV-2 mono-reactive, with only 1 of 255 cross-reactive with common cold coronaviruses. Both infection-induced and vaccine-induced clones contracted markedly at late post-vaccination timepoints, which is consistent with waning T cell responses. Only a small number of convalescent patients were included, and no early post-infection timepoints were available, which limited the study.

Inclusive of the bounding cysteine and phenylalanine, the CDR3 is 13 residues long. Of all the DNA, just the CDR3 is kept, 39 bases in frame from base 1. V drops 7 bases and J drops 2 bases, leaving 11 bases in between. In the ViraFEST assay, PBMC were stimulated with viral peptide pools, and TCR sequencing was then used to find antigen-specific CD4+ T cell clonotypes based on their expansion. After 10 days of culture, CD4+ T cells were isolated with the EasySep CD4+ T cell isolation kit. Healthy vaccine recipients had no prior SARS-CoV-2 infection, confirmed by negative nucleocapsid antibodies before and after vaccination. Each well held some 1.9 million PBMC cultured in IMDM containing roughly 4.9% human AB serum, about 10 IU/ml IL-2 and gentamicin, along with approximately 10 ug/ml peptides. Half of the culture medium was replaced with fresh IL-2-containing medium on days 3 and 7. Unless otherwise noted, each peptide stimulation condition was cultured in triplicate wells. PBMC were separated from whole blood using Ficoll-Paque Plus gradient centrifugation and were then either cryopreserved at -140C or used fresh. The spike proteins of SARS-CoV-2 and of the common cold coronaviruses HCoV-NL63, HCoV-OC43 and HCoV-229E were spanned by overlapping peptide pools. The QIAamp micro DNA kit was used to extract genomic DNA from the cultured CD4+ T cells.

To prepare the library, the immunoSEQ multiplex PCR assay was applied. DNA from the cultured and isolated CD4+ T cells underwent TCR beta CDR3 sequencing. On the authors' methods: Non-productive TCR sequences were removed, reads were trimmed to the CDR3 region, and CDR3s of at least 7 amino acids were retained. The MANAFEST web app was used to identify antigen-specific clonotypes by comparing expansion in peptide wells with expansion in reference cultures. To be called positive, a clone needed expansion at FDR<0.05 compared with the reference and with all other wells, an odds ratio greater than 5, and a frequency greater than 0.1% in two replicate wells. Clonotypes significantly expanded in SARS-CoV-2 spike wells and in at least one common cold coronavirus spike condition were defined as cross-reactive. Levenshtein distance calculated with the stringdist R package was used to assess CDR3 similarity, and unrooted trees were constructed with ape in R 3.6.1. TCRdb holds this immuneACCESS table with in-frame rearrangements only. Some clones are missing; in checked studies, unresolved V genes explain under half, and the rest has no known cause. Clone size and the V and J calls come from that table; the DNA yielded D and trimming. This sample lists tens of thousands of clones; more than 60% were detected once. Together, the top ten hold 18% of the sample.

Sample: CD4+ T cells from PBMCs cultured with SARS-CoV-2 spike peptides, taken before COVID-19 vaccination. The meaning of the sample's cell subset or site label: SARS-CoV-2 spike overlapping peptide pool stimulation. The V and J segments used are TRBV12-3 or TRBV12-4 and TRBJ1-1, with TRBD1 perhaps the D gene, on 6 matching bases. This sequence originates from a human donor who received a COVID-19 vaccine. In nucleotide form, the sequence is TGTGCCAGCACCACACAGGGCAACACTGAAGCTTTCTTT. The translation is CASTTQGNTEAFF.